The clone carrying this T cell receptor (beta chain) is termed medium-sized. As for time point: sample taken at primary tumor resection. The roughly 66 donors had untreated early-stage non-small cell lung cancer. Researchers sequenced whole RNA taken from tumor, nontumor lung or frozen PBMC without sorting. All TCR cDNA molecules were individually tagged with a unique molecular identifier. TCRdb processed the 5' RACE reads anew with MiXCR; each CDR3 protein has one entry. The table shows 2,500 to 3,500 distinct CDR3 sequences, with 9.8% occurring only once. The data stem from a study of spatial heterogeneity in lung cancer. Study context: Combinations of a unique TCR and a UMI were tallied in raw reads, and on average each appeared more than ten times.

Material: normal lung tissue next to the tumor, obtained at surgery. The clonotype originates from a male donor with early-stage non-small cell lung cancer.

As DNA, the CDR3 is TGTGCCAGTTCCGGGACAGGGGTTTCTTCCTACGAGCAGTACTTC. Its translation: CASSGTGVSSYEQYF. The V gene is TRBV19, the J gene TRBJ2-7; 10 bases fit TRBD1. CDR3 length: 15 amino acids. Looked up from germline, CDR1 is LNHDA and CDR2 is SQIVND (reference sequence). V trimming: 8 bases; J trimming: 1 base; junction bases outside the gene matches: 8.